Following are 23 T cell receptor beta chains from one sample sequenced in a study of blood T cells in healthy people across ages. Sample-barcoded 5' priming and a J-beta primer mix drove a second PCR of 7 to 11 cycles. TCRdb re-called the 5' RACE reads through MiXCR, storing one row per CDR3 protein. The sample has approximately 1.5 million distinct CDR3 sequences, around 40% seen once. Sequencing input: blood. All receptors come from a woman between 18 and 29 years old in good health.

The gene calls are TRBV5-1 and TRBJ1-1; maybe TRBD1 (6 bases). Germline loops: CDR1 SGHRS, CDR2 YFSETQ. The ends were cut back, 0 bases at V and 0 bases at J, with 15 bases in the middle. The CDR3 loop spans 17 amino acids. CDR3 amino acids: CASSLATRGLLNTEAFF. CDR3 coding DNA: TGCGCCAGCAGCTTGGCCACCAGGGGACTCCTGAACACTGAAGCTTTCTTT.

This clonotype was counted a few times. J is TRBJ2-7 and V is TRBV7-9; D might be TRBD1 (6 bases). The CDR3 is 15 amino acids. Deletions cut 3 bases from V and 3 bases from J, with 15 bases between. The germline CDR1 and CDR2 sequences are SEHNR and FQNEAQ (reference sequence). CDR3 bases: TGTGCCAGCAGCTTTAAGGACAGCGACATCTACGAGCAGTACTTC. Amino acids: CASSFKDSDIYEQYF.

The chain has TRBV7-9 and TRBJ1-2; 7 bases are shared with TRBD1. CDR3 size: 15 residues. V shed 6 bases, J shed 8 bases, and the junction held 15 bases outside the gene matches. Germline CDR1 reads SEHNR; CDR2 reads FQNEAQ (reference sequence). The CDR3 nucleotides are TGTGCCAGCAGTTCGACGGGACAGCCACTATGGGGCTACACCTTC. Its translation: CASSSTGQPLWGYTF.

The rearrangement joins TRBV6-2 or TRBV6-3 to TRBJ1-5, with TRBD1 identical over 8 bases. This CDR3 spans 16 amino acids. The junction had 8 bases not matched to a gene; V was cut back by 2 bases and J by 5 bases. Looked up from germline, CDR1 is MNHEY and CDR2 is SVGEGT. CDR3 sequence: CASSYPYMTGDQPQHF. In DNA form, the CDR3 reads TGTGCCAGCAGTTACCCGTACATGACAGGGGATCAGCCCCAGCATTTT.

Comment on this clonotype: A single base separates this from a much larger clone, so it may be a read error. V gene TRBV7-9 combines with J gene TRBJ2-3; D uncertain. Germline loops: CDR1 SEHNR, CDR2 FQNEAQ (reference sequence). The CDR3 consists of 14 residues. The CDR3 reads CASSRTISTATQYF. Written as DNA, the CDR3 is TGTGCCAGCAGCCGAACAATAAGCACAGCTACGCAGTATTTT.

J is TRBJ2-7 and V is TRBV7-2, with D tentatively TRBD2 (5 bases). Trimming cost V 5 bases and J 1 base, with 12 bases left between them. The CDR3 is 14 amino acids. Germline CDR1 SGHTA, CDR2 FQGNSA. Here the CDR3 reads CASSRTPGSYEQYF. CDR3 DNA sequence: TGTGCCAGCAGCCGTACCCCGGGATCCTACGAGCAGTACTTC. The variable domain in full, with the rest retrieved from reference TRBV7-2 and TRBJ2-7, is GAGVSQSPSNKVTEKGKDVELRCDPISGHTALYWYRQSLGQGLEFLIYFQGNSAPDKSGLPSDRFSAERTGGSVSTLTIQRTQQEDSAVYLCASSRTPGSYEQYFGPGTRLTVT.

The chain recombines TRBV2 with TRBJ2-3; D unresolved. Germline V CDR1 and CDR2: SNHLY, FYNNEI. V was cut by 6 bases and J by 0 bases, with 13 bases left in between. The CDR3 extends over 15 amino acids. Written as DNA, the CDR3 is TGTGCCAGCAGCCTCGAGCGTTCTAGCACAGATACGCAGTATTTT. Its protein product is CASSLERSSTDTQYF. Full variable domain (outside the CDR3, taken from reference TRBV2 and TRBJ2-3): EPEVTQTPSHQVTQMGQEVILRCVPISNHLYFYWYRQILGQKVEFLVSFYNNEISEKSEIFDDQFSVERPDGSNFTLKIRSTKLEDSAMYFCASSLERSSTDTQYFGPGTRLTVL.

This clonotype was picked up many times. The gene calls are TRBV2 and TRBJ2-6; 8 bases are a match to TRBD1. The CDR3 length is 16 residues. The germline CDR1 and CDR2 sequences are SNHLY and FYNNEI. V lost 7 bases, J lost 0 bases, and 5 bases stayed unmatched. DNA for the CDR3: TGTGCCAGCAAGAGACAGGGGAGCTCTGGGGCCAACGTCCTGACTTTC. Translation: CASKRQGSSGANVLTF.

The CDR3 is CSARLRTDFPNYGYTF. The CDR3 DNA is TGCAGTGCCAGGCTCCGGACAGACTTCCCTAACTATGGCTACACCTTC. The chain couples TRBV20-1 to TRBJ1-2, with D perhaps matching TRBD1 (6 bases). The V gene lost 6 bases and the J gene lost 0 bases, with 20 bases spanning the gap. Per germline, CDR1 DFQATT and CDR2 SNEGSKA (reference sequence). CDR3 size: 16 residues.

This chain uses TRBV20-1 with TRBJ1-6, with 7 bases lining up with TRBD1. The V gene end was trimmed by 6 bases and the J gene end by 7 bases; junction bases not matched to a gene: 9. The CDR3 has 14 residues. Germline V gives CDR1 DFQATT, CDR2 SNEGSKA (reference sequence). The CDR3 DNA reads TGCAGTGCCCCGCGGGACAGTGGAAATTCACCCCTCCACTTT. This encodes CSAPRDSGNSPLHF.

The chain uses TRBV28 and TRBJ2-3, with D hard to call. Trimming shortened V by 1 base and J by 5 bases, and 19 bases separated the two germline ends. The CDR3 covers 17 residues. Germline loops: CDR1 MDHEN, CDR2 SYDVKM. DNA for the CDR3: TGTGCCAGCAGTTTATCTCTGTTTATGCTGTCTCAAGATACGCAGTATTTT. Protein product: CASSLSLFMLSQDTQYF.

Many counts were recorded for this clonotype. The chain carries TRBV29-1 and TRBJ2-7; D is unclear. Germline CDR1 and CDR2: SQVTM and ANQGSEA. The CDR3 is made up of 15 amino acids. Deletions cut 4 bases from V and 1 base from J, with 17 bases between. The CDR3 DNA reads TGCAGCGTTGTCCCCGGGTCTAGAAGGTCCTACGAGCAGTACTTC. This gives the protein CSVVPGSRRSYEQYF.

In its sample, this clonotype was seen a few times. The chain joins TRBV12-3 or TRBV12-4 to TRBJ1-1, with 7 bases fitting TRBD1. The CDR3 contains 14 residues. Losses at the gene ends were 5 bases for V and 4 bases for J; bases not matched to a gene: 7. The CDR3 region has the DNA TGTGCCAGCAGTATGACAGGGTTTCCCACTGAAGCTTTCTTT. Its translation is CASSMTGFPTEAFF.

The chain employs TRBV3-1 and TRBJ1-2; TRBD1 might be the D (5 bases). The CDR3 is made up of 14 amino acids. Germline-derived CDR1 and CDR2 are LGHDT and YNNKEL (reference sequence). V lost 3 bases and J 5 bases, leaving 13 bases between the germline ends. This CDR3 reads CASSHRDARYGYTF. CDR3 coding DNA: TGTGCCAGCAGCCACCGGGACGCCCGTTATGGCTACACCTTC.

This clonotype was recorded only once. V gene TRBV24-1 combines with J gene TRBJ2-1; 13 bases align to TRBD2. Germline values: CDR1 KGHDR, CDR2 SFDVKD. Trimming removed 3 bases from V and 8 bases from J; junction bases left unmatched: 6. This CDR3 has 16 residues. CDR3: CATSDPGTSGNDEQFF. In nucleotides, the CDR3 is TGTGCCACCAGTGATCCCGGGACTAGCGGGAATGATGAGCAGTTCTTC.

This chain joins TRBV7-9 and TRBJ1-2; D remains unclear. This CDR3 contains 14 residues. CDR1 and CDR2 (germline): SEHNR, FQNEAQ (reference sequence). The germline V and J ends were trimmed by 1 base and 5 bases, with 11 bases remaining between them. CDR3 bases: TGTGCCAGCAGCTTAGATTTTGGGCGGTATGGCTACACCTTC. The encoded protein is CASSLDFGRYGYTF.

Only one count was recorded for this clonotype. Germline is not matched at one junction end, which may reflect a read error. The genes are TRBV11-3 and TRBJ2-1, with D perhaps being TRBD1 or TRBD2 (5 bases each). Germline-derived CDR1 and CDR2 are SGHNT and YENEEA. The CDR3 is 16 residues long. For the CDR3, the DNA is TGTGCCAGCAGTTTAGGAAGGCAACCTGTGGGGGAGACCCAGTTCTTC. Its protein product is CASSLGRQPVGETQFF.

This clonotype was seen a few times. The DNA is omitted, as the CDR3 cannot be located on it reliably, and the CDR3 follows TCRdb's listing. V usage is TRBV12-3 or TRBV12-4 and J usage is TRBJ2-7. The CDR3 spans 13 amino acids, including both terminal residues. The CDR3 is CASSSSTSMEQYF.

The rearrangement joins TRBV19 to TRBJ2-7, with 9 bases that match TRBD2. Germline CDR1 LNHDA, CDR2 SQIVND (reference sequence). CDR3 length: 15 amino acids. V lost 4 bases to trimming and J lost 4 bases; unmatched junction nucleotides: 8. The CDR3 DNA reads TGTGCCAGTAGTACCTCGGCGGGGGGGATTTACGAGCAGTACTTC. Translating gives CASSTSAGGIYEQYF.

The sample holds a few counts of this clonotype. The chain recombines TRBV7-9 with TRBJ2-1; 9 nucleotides match TRBD1. Per the germline V gene, CDR1 is SEHNR and CDR2 is FQNEAQ (reference sequence). Trimming at V came to 4 bases and at J to 4 bases, leaving 5 bases not matched to a gene. CDR3 length: 15 amino acids. For the CDR3, the DNA is TGTGCCAGCAGCTCTACAGGGGGCCAATACAATGAGCAGTTCTTC. As protein: CASSSTGGQYNEQFF.

V is TRBV29-1 and J is TRBJ1-5; TRBD1 aligns across 7 bases. This CDR3 contains 13 residues. Germline V gene sequence: CDR1 SQVTM, CDR2 ANQGSEA. J gave up 6 bases and V 6 bases, and 8 bases lay outside the gene matches. In DNA form, the CDR3 reads TGCAGCGTCGGACAGGATTTGGGTCAGCCCCAGCATTTT. Its translation: CSVGQDLGQPQHF.

The chain is built from TRBV20-1 and TRBJ1-1, with TRBD1 matching over 7 bases. Germline V gene sequence: CDR1 DFQATT, CDR2 SNEGSKA (reference sequence). This CDR3 has 14 amino acids. The V gene end was trimmed by 1 base and the J gene end by 4 bases; junction bases not matched to a gene: 6. The CDR3 spells CSARGRGRGTEAFF. In DNA, the CDR3 is TGCAGTGCTAGAGGGAGGGGGCGAGGCACTGAAGCTTTCTTT.

V is TRBV29-1 and J is TRBJ2-2; D possibly uses TRBD1 or TRBD2 (5 bases each). This CDR3 spans 13 amino acids. Deletions cut 8 bases from V and 5 bases from J, with 15 bases between. Germline V CDR1 and CDR2: SQVTM, ANQGSEA. CDR3 region: CSSGTDLTGELFF. The CDR3 nucleotides read TGCAGCTCCGGGACGGACTTGACCGGGGAGCTGTTTTTT.